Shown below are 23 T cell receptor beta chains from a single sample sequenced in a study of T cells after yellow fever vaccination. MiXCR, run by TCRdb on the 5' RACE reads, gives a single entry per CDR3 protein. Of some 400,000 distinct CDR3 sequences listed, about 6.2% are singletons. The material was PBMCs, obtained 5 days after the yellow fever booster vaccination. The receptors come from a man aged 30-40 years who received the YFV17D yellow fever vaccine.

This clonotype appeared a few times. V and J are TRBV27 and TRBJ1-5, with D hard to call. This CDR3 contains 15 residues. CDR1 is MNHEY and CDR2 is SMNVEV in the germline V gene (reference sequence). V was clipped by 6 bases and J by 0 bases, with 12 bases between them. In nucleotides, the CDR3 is TGTGCCAGCAGGCCCGCTTGGGGTAGCAATCAGCCCCAGCATTTT. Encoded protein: CASRPAWGSNQPQHF.

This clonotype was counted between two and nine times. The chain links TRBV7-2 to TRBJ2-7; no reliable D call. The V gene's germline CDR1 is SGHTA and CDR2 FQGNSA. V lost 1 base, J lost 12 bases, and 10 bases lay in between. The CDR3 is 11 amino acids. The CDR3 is CASSLGVYPYF. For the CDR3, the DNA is TGTGCCAGCAGCTTAGGTGTCTATCCGTACTTC.

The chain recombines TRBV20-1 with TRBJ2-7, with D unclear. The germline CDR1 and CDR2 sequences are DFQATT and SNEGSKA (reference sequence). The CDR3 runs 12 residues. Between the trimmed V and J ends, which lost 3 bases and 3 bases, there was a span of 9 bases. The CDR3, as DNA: TGCAGTGCTAGTCGGAACTACTACGAGCAGTACTTC. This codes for CSASRNYYEQYF.

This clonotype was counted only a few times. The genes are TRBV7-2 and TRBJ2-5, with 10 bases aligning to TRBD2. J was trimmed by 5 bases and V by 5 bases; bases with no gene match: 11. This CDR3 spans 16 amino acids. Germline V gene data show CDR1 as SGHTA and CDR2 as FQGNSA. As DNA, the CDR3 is TGTGCCAGCAGCAAAAGGATGGGACTAGCGTGGGAGACCCAGTACTTC. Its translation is CASSKRMGLAWETQYF.

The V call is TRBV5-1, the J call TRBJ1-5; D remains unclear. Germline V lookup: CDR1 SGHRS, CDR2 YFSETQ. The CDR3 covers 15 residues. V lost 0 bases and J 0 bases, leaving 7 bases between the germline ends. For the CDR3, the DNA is TGCGCCAGCAGCTTGGGCGGGAATAGCAATCAGCCCCAGCATTTT. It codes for CASSLGGNSNQPQHF.

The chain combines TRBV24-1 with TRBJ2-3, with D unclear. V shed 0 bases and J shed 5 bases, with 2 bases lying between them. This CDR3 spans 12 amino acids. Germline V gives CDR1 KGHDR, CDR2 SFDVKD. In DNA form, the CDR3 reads TGTGCCACCAGTGATTTGGGAGATACGCAGTATTTT. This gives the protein CATSDLGDTQYF.

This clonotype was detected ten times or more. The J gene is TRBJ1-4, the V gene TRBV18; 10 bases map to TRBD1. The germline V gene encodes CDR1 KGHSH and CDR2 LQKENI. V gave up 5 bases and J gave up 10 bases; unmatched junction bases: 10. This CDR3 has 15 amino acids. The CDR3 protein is CASSNGQGELGKLFF. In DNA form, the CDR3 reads TGTGCCAGCTCAAATGGACAGGGGGAGCTTGGAAAACTGTTTTTT.

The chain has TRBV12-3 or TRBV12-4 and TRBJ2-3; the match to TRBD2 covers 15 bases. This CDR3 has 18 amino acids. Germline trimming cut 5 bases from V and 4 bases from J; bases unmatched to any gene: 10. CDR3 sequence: CASSPPGLAGGLADTQYF. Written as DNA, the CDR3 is TGTGCCAGCAGTCCCCCGGGACTAGCGGGAGGTTTGGCAGATACGCAGTATTTT.

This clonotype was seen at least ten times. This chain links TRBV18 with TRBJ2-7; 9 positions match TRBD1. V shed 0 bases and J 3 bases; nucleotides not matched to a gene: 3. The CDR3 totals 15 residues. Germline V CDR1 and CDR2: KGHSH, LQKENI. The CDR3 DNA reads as TGTGCCAGCTCACCACCGACGGACAGGGGCTACGAGCAGTACTTC. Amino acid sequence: CASSPPTDRGYEQYF.

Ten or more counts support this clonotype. CDR3 sequence (DNA): TGTGCCAGCAGCTTTTCCCTAGCGGGGGGTAACTACGAGCAGTACTTC. Translation: CASSFSLAGGNYEQYF. This chain links TRBV7-2 with TRBJ2-7; the match to TRBD2 covers 11 bases. There are 16 residues in the CDR3. Losses at the gene ends were 3 bases for V and 3 bases for J; bases not matched to a gene: 7. CDR1 is SGHTA and CDR2 is FQGNSA in the germline V gene. Full variable domain (remainder filled in from reference TRBV7-2 and TRBJ2-7): GAGVSQSPSNKVTEKGKDVELRCDPISGHTALYWYRQSLGQGLEFLIYFQGNSAPDKSGLPSDRFSAERTGGSVSTLTIQRTQQEDSAVYLCASSFSLAGGNYEQYFGPGTRLTVT.

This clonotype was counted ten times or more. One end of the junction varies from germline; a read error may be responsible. CDR3 in DNA: TGTGCCAGCACTCCACGGCTGGCCACAGAAACGCAGTATTTT. The encoded protein is CASTPRLATETQYF. The chain joins TRBV27 to TRBJ2-3; D remains ambiguous. The germline V gene encodes CDR1 MNHEY and CDR2 SMNVEV (reference sequence). The CDR3 consists of 14 residues.

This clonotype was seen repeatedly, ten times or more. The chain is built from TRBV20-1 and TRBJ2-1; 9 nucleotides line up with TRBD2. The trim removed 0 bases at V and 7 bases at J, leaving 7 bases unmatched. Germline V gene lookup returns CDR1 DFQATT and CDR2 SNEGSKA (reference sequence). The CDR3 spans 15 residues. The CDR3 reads CSARDQASGANEQFF. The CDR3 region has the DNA TGCAGTGCTAGAGATCAGGCTAGCGGGGCGAATGAGCAGTTCTTC.

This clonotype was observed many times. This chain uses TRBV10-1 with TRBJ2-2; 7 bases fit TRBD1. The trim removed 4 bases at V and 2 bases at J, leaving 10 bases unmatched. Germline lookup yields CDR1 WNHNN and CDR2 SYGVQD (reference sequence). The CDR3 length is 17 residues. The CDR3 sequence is CASSGPPGQLNTGELFF. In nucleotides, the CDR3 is TGCGCCAGCAGTGGCCCCCCGGGACAGCTTAACACCGGGGAGCTGTTTTTT.

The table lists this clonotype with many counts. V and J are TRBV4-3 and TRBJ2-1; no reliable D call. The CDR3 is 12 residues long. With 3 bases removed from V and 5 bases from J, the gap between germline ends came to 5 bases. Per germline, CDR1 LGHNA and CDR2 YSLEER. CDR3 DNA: TGCGCCAGCAGCCACTTGAACAATGAGCAGTTCTTC. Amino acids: CASSHLNNEQFF.

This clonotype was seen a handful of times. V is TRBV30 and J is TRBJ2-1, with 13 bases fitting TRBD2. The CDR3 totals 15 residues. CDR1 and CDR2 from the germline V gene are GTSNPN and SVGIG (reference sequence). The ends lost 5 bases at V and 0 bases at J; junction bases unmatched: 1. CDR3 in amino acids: CAWWTSGSSYNEQFF. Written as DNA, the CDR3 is TGTGCCTGGTGGACTAGCGGGAGCTCCTACAATGAGCAGTTCTTC.

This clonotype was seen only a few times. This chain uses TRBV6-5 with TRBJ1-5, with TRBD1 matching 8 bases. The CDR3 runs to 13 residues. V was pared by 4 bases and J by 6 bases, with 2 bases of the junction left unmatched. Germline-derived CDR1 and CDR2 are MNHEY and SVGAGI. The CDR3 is CASSSRGLQPQHF. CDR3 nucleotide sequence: TGTGCCAGCAGTTCCAGGGGGCTTCAGCCCCAGCATTTT.

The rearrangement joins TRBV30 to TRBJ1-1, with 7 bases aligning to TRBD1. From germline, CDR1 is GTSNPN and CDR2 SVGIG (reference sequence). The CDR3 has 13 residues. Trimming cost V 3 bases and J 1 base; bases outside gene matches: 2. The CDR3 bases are TGTGCCTGGAGCCGACAGGGGAACACTGAAGCTTTCTTT. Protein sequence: CAWSRQGNTEAFF.

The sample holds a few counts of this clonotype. CDR3 DNA sequence: TGTGCCAGCAGTTTAAGGCTAGCGGGATCGGTGGGGCAGTATTTT. It specifies CASSLRLAGSVGQYF. This sequence joins TRBV12-3 or TRBV12-4 and TRBJ2-3, with 9 bases that match TRBD2. Trimming at V came to 2 bases and at J to 11 bases, leaving 11 bases not matched to a gene. This CDR3 has 15 residues.

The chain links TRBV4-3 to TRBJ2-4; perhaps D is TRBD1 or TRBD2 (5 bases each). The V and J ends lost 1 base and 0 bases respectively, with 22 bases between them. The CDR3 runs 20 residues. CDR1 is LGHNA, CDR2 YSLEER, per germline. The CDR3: CASSQGTRTTTSLAKNIQYF. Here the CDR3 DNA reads TGCGCCAGCAGCCAAGGCACCCGGACAACTACTAGTCTAGCCAAAAACATTCAGTACTTC.

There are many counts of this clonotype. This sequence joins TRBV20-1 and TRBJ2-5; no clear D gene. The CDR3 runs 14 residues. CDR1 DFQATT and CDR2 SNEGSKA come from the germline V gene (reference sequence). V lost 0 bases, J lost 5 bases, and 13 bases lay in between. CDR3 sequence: CSARDFKGWETQYF. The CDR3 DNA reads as TGCAGTGCTAGAGATTTTAAGGGTTGGGAGACCCAGTACTTC.

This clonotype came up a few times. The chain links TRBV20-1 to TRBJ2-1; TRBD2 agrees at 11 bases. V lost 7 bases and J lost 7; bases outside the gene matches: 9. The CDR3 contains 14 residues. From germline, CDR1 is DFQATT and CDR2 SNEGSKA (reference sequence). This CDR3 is CSGGGTSGWNEQFF. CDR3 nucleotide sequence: TGCAGTGGGGGCGGGACTAGCGGTTGGAATGAGCAGTTCTTC.

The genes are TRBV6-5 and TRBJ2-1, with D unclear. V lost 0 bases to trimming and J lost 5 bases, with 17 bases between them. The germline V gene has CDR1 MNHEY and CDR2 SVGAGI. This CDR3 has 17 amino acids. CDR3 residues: CASSYSPYPNPDNEQFF. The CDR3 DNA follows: TGTGCCAGCAGTTACTCGCCTTACCCCAACCCTGACAATGAGCAGTTCTTC.

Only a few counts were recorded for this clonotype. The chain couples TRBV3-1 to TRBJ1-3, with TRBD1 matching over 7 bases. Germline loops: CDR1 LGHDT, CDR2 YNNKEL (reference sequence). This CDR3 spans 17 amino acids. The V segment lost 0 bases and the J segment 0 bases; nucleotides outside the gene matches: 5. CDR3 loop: CASSQDGTVLSGNTIYF. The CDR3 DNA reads TGTGCCAGCAGCCAAGATGGGACAGTACTCTCTGGAAACACCATATATTTT.